The T cell receptor (beta chain) under discussion was sequenced for a study of T-cell memory formation after mild COVID-19. Study information: Largely donor-specific TCR clusters were found.

TCRdb passed the 5' RACE reads through MiXCR, listing each CDR3 protein once. The table has hundreds of thousands of distinct CDR3 sequences, 20% seen once. Study conclusions and caveats: Memory cells collected pre-infection included some clones that later responded, suggesting cross-reactive memory joined.

This clonotype was picked up a small number of times. The antigen is not known. Germline V lookup: CDR1 SGDLS, CDR2 YYNGEE. V was clipped by 0 bases and J by 2 bases; unmatched bases: 5. This CDR3 contains 15 residues. The sequenced sample was PBMCs or a T cell subset sorted from them (not recorded which). This TCR came from an adult woman who had mild COVID-19 (a few samples of this study predate the infection). Cell type and time point are not known. The chain joins TRBV9 to TRBJ2-7; 7 bases line up with TRBD2. The DNA for the CDR3 is TGTGCCAGCAGCGTAGGGGCTAGCGGAACCTACGAGCAGTACTTC. It specifies CASSVGASGTYEQYF.